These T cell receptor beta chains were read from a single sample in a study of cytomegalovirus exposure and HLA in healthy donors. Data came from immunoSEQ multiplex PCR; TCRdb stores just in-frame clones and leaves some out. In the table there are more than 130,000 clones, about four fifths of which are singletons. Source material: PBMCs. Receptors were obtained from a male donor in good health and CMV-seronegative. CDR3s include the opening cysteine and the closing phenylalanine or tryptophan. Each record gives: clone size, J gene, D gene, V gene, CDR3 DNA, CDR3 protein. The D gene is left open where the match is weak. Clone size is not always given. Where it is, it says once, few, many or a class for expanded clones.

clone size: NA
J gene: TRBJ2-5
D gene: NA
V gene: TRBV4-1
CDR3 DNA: TGCGCCAGCAGCCAAGATATTCCGGGACAAATACTGGGGACCCAGTACTTC
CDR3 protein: CASSQDIPGQILGTQYF

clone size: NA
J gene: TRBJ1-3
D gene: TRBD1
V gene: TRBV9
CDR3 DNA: TGTGCCAGCAGCGTAGAGGGGACAGGGGGCTGGAACACCATATATTTT
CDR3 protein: CASSVEGTGGWNTIYF

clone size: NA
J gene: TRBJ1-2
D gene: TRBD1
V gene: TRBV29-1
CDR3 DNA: TGCAGTGGGGACAGAAAGGACTATGGCTACACCTTC
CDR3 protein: CSGDRKDYGYTF

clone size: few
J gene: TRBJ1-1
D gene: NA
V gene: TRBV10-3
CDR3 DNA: TGTGCCATCAGTGCCCAGGGTACTGAAGCTTTCTTT
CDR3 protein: CAISAQGTEAFF

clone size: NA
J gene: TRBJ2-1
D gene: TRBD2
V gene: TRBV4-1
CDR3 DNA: TGCGCCAGCAGCCAAGACCGGGGACTAGTGCAGTTCTTC
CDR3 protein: CASSQDRGLVQFF

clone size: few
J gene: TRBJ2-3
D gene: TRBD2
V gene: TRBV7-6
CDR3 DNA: TGTGCCAGCAGCCCAGTAGCGGGGGGGATCGCAGATACGCAGTATTTT
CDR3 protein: CASSPVAGGIADTQYF

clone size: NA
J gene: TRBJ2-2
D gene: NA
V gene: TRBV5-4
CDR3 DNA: TGTGCCAGCAGGGGGGGGGCCTTAGACACCGGGGAGCTGTTTTTT
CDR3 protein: CASRGGALDTGELFF

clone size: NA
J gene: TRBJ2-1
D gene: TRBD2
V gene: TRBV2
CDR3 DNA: TGTGCCAGGGGGGGACTAGCGCGGATCAAGAATGAGCAGTTCTTC
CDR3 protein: CARGGLARIKNEQFF

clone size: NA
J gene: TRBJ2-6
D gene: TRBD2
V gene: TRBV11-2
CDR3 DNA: TGTGCCAGCAGCTTACGGGGGGGATCGATCGCTGGGGCCAACGTCCTGACTTTC
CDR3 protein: CASSLRGGSIAGANVLTF

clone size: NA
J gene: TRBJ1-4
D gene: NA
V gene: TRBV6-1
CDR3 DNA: TGTGCCAGCAGGGACAGAGGCTCAACTAATGAAAAACTGTTTTTT
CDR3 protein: CASRDRGSTNEKLFF

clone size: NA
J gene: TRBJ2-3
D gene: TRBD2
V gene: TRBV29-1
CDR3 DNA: TGCAGCGTCCACCTTGGGCTAGCGGACTCAGATACGCAGTATTTT
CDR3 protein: CSVHLGLADSDTQYF

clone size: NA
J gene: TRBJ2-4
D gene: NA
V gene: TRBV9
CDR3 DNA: TGTGCCAGCAGCGTAGAAGGTAGCATCAACATTCAGTACTTC
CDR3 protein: CASSVEGSINIQYF

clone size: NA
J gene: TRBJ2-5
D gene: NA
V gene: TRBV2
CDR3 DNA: TGTGCCAGCAGTAACAGCCTTCAAGAGACCCAGTACTTC
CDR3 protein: CASSNSLQETQYF

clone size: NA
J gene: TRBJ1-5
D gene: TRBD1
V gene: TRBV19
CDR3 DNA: TGTGCCATTCAGGGGGCTAGGGATCAGCCCCAGCATTTT
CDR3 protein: CAIQGARDQPQHF

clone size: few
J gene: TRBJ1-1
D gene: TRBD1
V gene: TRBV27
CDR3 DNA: TGTGCCAGCAGTTTAAACAGGGGGGGCACTGAAGCTTTCTTT
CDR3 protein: CASSLNRGGTEAFF

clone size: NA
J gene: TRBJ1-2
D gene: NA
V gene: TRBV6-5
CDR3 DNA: TGTGCCAGCAGGCGGACAGCTAACTATGGCTACACCTTC
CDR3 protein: CASRRTANYGYTF

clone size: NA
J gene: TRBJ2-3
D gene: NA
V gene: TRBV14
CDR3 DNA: TGTGCCAGCAGCCAAGAAACGGACTTGGCGGAACGTGACGGTGATACGCAGTATTTT
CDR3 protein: CASSQETDLAERDGDTQYF

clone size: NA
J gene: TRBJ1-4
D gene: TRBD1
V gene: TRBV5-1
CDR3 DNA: TGCGCCAGCAGCTTGGAGGGGGCGCTTGTTGAAAAACTGTTTTTT
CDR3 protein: CASSLEGALVEKLFF

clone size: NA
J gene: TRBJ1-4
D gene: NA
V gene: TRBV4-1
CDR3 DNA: TGCGCCAGCAGCCATCCCCCGGGGGGGGCTAATGAAAAACTGTTTTTT
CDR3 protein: CASSHPPGGANEKLFF

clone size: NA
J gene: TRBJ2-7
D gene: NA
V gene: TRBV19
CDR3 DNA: TGTGCCACCAGGGGTGGGCGGCACTACGAGCAGTACTTC
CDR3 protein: CATRGGRHYEQYF

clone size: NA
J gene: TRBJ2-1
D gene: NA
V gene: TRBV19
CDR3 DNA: TGTGCCAGTAGTTCTTCGCCCGACTTGACCGCCTACAATGAGCAGTTCTTC
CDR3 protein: CASSSSPDLTAYNEQFF

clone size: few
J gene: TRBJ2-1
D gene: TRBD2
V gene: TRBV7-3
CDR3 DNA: TGTGCCAGCAGCCCGATTTTGGTAGCGGGAGGGCCCCTAAGTTCCAATGAGCAGTTCTTC
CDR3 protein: CASSPILVAGGPLSSNEQFF

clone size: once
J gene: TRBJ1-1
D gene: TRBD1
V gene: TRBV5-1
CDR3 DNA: TGCGCCAGCAGCGCGGCTCAGGGGGCGGCTGAAGCTTTCTTT
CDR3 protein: CASSAAQGAAEAFF

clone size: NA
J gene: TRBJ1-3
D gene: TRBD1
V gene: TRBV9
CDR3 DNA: TGTGCCAGCAGCGGCCGGGACAGAGGAAACACCATATATTTT
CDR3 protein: CASSGRDRGNTIYF

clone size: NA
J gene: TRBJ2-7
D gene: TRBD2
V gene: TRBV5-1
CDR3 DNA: TGCGCCAGCGCGGCGGGAGGACTTTCGGGCTACGAGCAGTACTTC
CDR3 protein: CASAAGGLSGYEQYF

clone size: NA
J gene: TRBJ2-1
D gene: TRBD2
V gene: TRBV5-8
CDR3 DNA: TGTGCCAGCAGCTTCGGGGGAGGGGCGCAGGGATATGAGCAGTTCTTC
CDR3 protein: CASSFGGGAQGYEQFF

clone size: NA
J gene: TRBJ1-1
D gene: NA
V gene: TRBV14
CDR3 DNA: TGTGCCAGCAGCCAAGAGAGGGCTGAAGCTTTCTTT
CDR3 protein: CASSQERAEAFF

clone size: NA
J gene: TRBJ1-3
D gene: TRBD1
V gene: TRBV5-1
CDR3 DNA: TGCGCCAGCAGCCGCCAGGACAGGGGATCCGGAAACACCATATATTTT
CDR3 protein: CASSRQDRGSGNTIYF

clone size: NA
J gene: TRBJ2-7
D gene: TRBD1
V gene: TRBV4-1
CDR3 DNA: TGCGCCAGCAGCCGAAAAGACAGGGTTGAAGAGCAGTACTTC
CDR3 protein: CASSRKDRVEEQYF

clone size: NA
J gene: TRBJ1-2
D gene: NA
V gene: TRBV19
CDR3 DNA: TGTGCCAGTAGGGGGAGAGGAGGCTATGGCTACACCTTC
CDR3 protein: CASRGRGGYGYTF

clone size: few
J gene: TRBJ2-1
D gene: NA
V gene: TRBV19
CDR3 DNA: TGTGCCAGTACCCGCGGGCCCATCAATGAGCAGTTCTTC
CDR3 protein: CASTRGPINEQFF

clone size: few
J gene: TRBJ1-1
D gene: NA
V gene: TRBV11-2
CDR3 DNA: TGTGCCAGCAGCTTAGTTATGGGACAACCGAACACTGAAGCTTTCTTT
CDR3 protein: CASSLVMGQPNTEAFF

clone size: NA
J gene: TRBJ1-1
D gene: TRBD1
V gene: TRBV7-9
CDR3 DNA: TGTGCCAGCAGCACCCCCGGCGGGACAGGCCCATGTGAAGCTTTCTTT
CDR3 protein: CASSTPGGTGPCEAFF

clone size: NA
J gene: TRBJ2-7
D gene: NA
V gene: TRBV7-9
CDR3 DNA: TGTGCCAGCAGCTCGCCGGGACATTACGAGCAGTACTTC
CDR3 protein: CASSSPGHYEQYF

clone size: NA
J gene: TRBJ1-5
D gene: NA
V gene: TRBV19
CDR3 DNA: TGTGCCAGTAGTATAGGGACCGGGACACAGGGAGGCAATCAGCCCCAGCATTTT
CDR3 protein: CASSIGTGTQGGNQPQHF

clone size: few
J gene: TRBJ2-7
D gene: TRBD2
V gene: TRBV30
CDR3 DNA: TGTGCCTGGAGCCGACCCAAGACTAGCGGGATCTACGAGCAGTACTTC
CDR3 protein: CAWSRPKTSGIYEQYF

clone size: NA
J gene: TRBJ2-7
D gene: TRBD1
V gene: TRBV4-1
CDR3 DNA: TGCGCCAGCAGCCTATCCTCTCACCAACAGGGGAACTACTACGAGCAGTACTTC
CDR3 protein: CASSLSSHQQGNYYEQYF

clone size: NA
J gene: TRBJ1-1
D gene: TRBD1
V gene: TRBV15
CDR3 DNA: TGTGCCACCAGCGCCGGGACAGGAATGAACACTGAAGCTTTCTTT
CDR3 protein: CATSAGTGMNTEAFF

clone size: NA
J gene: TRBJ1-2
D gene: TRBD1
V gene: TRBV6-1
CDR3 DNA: TGTGCCAGCAGCCGGGACAGGACCCTTGGCTACACCTTC
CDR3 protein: CASSRDRTLGYTF

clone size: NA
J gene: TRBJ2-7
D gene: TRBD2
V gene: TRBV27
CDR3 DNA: TGTGCCAGCAGTTTATCGACTAGCGGGGGTCCCTTGGAGCAGTACTTC
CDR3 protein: CASSLSTSGGPLEQYF

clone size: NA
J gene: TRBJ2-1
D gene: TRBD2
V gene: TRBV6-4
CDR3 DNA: TGTTCCCCCGGGACTAGCGGGATGAGGACGACCCACTACAATGAGCAGTTCTTC
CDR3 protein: CSPGTSGMRTTHYNEQFF

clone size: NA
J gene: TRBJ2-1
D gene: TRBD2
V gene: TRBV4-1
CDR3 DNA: TGCGCCAGCAGCCAAGCCGGGACTAGCGGTAACAATGAGCAGTTCTTC
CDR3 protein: CASSQAGTSGNNEQFF

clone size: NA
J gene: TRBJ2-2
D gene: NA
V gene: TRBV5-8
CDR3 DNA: TGTGCCAGCAGCCACGAGGGGGTGGACACCGGGGAGCTGTTTTTT
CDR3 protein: CASSHEGVDTGELFF

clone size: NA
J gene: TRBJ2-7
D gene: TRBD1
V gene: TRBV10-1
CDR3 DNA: TGCGCCAGCAGTACCGACAGGGTCGGCGAGCAGTACTTC
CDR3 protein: CASSTDRVGEQYF

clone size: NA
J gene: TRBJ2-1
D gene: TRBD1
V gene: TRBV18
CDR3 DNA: TGTGCCAGCTCACCCGGTTCAGGGGGCTCCTACAATGAGCAGTTCTTC
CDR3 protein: CASSPGSGGSYNEQFF

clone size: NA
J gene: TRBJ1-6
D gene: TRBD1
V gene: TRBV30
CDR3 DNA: TGTGCCTGGAGCTCGGGACAGGGTAATTCACCCCTCCACTTT
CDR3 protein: CAWSSGQGNSPLHF

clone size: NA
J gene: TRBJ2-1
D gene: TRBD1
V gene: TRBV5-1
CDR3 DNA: TGCGCCAGCAGCTCCCTCGGACAGGGGACCTACAATGAGCAGTTCTTC
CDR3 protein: CASSSLGQGTYNEQFF

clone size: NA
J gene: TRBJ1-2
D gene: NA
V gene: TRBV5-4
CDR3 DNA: TGTGCCAGCCGAGGGGGTGGTAACTATGGTTGGACCAGCTTC
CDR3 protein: CASRGGGNYGWTSF

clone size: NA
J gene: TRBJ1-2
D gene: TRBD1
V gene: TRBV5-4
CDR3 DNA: TGTGCCAGCAGCATGGACAGGGGGCGGTTGGGAGGCTACACCTTC
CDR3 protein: CASSMDRGRLGGYTF

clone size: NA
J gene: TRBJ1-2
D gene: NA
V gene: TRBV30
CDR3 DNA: TGTGCCTGGAGCTCCGTTGGCCTTGGCTATGGCTACACCTTC
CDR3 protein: CAWSSVGLGYGYTF

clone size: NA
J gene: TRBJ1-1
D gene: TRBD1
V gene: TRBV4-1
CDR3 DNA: TGCGCCAGCAGCCAAGAGGTGACAGGGAAAGCTTTCTTT
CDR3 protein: CASSQEVTGKAFF

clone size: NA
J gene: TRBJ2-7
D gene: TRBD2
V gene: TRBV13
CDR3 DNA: TGTGCCAGCAGCCCCCTCGGGACTAGCGGGGGGAACTCCTACGAGCAGTACTTC
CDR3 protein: CASSPLGTSGGNSYEQYF

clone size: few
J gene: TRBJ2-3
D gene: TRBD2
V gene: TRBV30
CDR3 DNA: TGTGCCTGGATCGGACTAGCGGGGAGCACAGATACGCAGTATTTT
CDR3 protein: CAWIGLAGSTDTQYF

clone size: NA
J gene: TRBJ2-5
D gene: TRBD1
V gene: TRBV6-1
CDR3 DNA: TGTGCCAGCAGTTTTAACAGGGGGTCAGAGACCCAGTACTTC
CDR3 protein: CASSFNRGSETQYF